This is a list of T cell receptor beta chains from one sample in a study of blood T cell repertoires in COVID-19. Some clones are missing from TCRdb's copy, which holds only in-frame ones; the method was immunoSEQ multiplex PCR. The sample lists more than 55,000 clones; roughly 72% were seen once. The sequenced sample consisted of peripheral blood. These receptors were collected from a woman aged 50 to 60 with active or convalescent COVID-19. CDR3s include the opening cysteine and the closing phenylalanine or tryptophan. A D gene is named only where the DNA matches it firmly. A clone size is listed for some rows: how often the clone was seen (once, few, many), or a class if it is expanded.

NA	TRBV10-3	NA	TRBJ1-3	CAISDPFSSGNTIYF	TGTGCCATCAGTGACCCCTTCAGCTCTGGAAACACCATATATTTT
NA	TRBV6-2/TRBV6-3	TRBD1	TRBJ1-1	CASSPTGGMASF	TGTGCCAGCAGCCCTACAGGGGGCATGGCTTCCTTT
NA	TRBV27	TRBD1	TRBJ1-4	CASSPRQGWEKLFF	TGTGCCAGCAGTCCCCGACAGGGATGGGAAAAACTGTTTTTT
NA	TRBV4-2	TRBD2	TRBJ2-3	CASSQPAVAGTGDTQYF	TGTGCCAGCAGCCAACCCGCGGTAGCGGGGACGGGAGATACGCAGTATTTT
NA	TRBV7-9	NA	TRBJ1-1	CASSSIGIMNTEAFF	TGTGCCAGCAGCTCGATCGGTATCATGAACACTGAAGCTTTCTTT
NA	TRBV3-1/TRBV3-2	TRBD1	TRBJ1-2	CASTLQGVVGYTF	TGTGCCAGCACCTTACAGGGGGTAGTTGGCTACACCTTC
NA	TRBV4-2	TRBD1	TRBJ1-4	CASSLSSGGHNEKLFF	TGTGCCAGCAGCCTCTCCTCAGGGGGACATAATGAAAAACTGTTTTTT
NA	TRBV6-5	NA	TRBJ1-3	CASTPPGGNTIYF	TGTGCCAGCACCCCCCCGGGTGGAAACACCATATATTTT
NA	TRBV18	TRBD1	TRBJ1-1	CASSPPTGQGTPGAFF	TGTGCCAGCTCCCCGCCAACGGGACAGGGAACCCCGGGGGCTTTCTTT
NA	TRBV6-2/TRBV6-3	TRBD1	TRBJ1-5	CASSFRWTGSQPQHF	TGTGCCAGCAGTTTTAGGTGGACAGGGAGTCAGCCCCAGCATTTT
NA	TRBV5-8	NA	TRBJ1-6	CASSRARHGRSPLHF	TGTGCCAGCAGCCGGGCGCGACATGGGAGGTCACCCCTCCACTTT
NA	TRBV5-6	NA	TRBJ1-2	CASSLGSRDGYTF	TGTGCCAGCAGCTTGGGGTCACGAGATGGCTACACCTTC
NA	TRBV18	NA	TRBJ1-1	CASSRQKDRIEAFF	TGTGCCAGCTCACGACAGAAAGATCGCATAGAAGCTTTCTTT
NA	TRBV9	NA	TRBJ2-3	CASSTTRDTQYF	TGTGCCAGCAGCACCACTAGAGATACGCAGTATTTT
NA	TRBV30	NA	TRBJ1-6	CAWSVTGDSPLHF	TGTGCCTGGAGTGTAACGGGGGATTCACCCCTCCACTTT
NA	TRBV19	NA	TRBJ1-1	CASSRTGATEAFF	TGTGCCAGTAGTCGCACAGGAGCCACTGAAGCTTTCTTT
NA	TRBV5-1	TRBD2	TRBJ2-7	CASSPLGASGYEQYF	TGCGCCAGCAGCCCCCTCGGAGCTAGCGGATACGAGCAGTACTTC
few	TRBV24-1	NA	TRBJ2-1	CATSDFSRSGGNEQFF	TGTGCCACCAGTGATTTTAGCCGCTCCGGGGGCAATGAGCAGTTCTTC
NA	TRBV29-1	TRBD2	TRBJ2-7	CSVVGSGSAHEQYF	TGCAGCGTTGTGGGTAGCGGGAGTGCCCACGAGCAGTACTTC
many	TRBV19	NA	TRBJ1-2	CASSTAGHYGYTF	TGTGCCAGTAGTACCGCAGGCCACTATGGCTACACCTTC
NA	TRBV5-8	NA	TRBJ2-7	CASSSLPGTTYEQYF	TGTGCCAGCAGCTCCCTCCCAGGCACCACCTACGAGCAGTACTTC
NA	TRBV3-1/TRBV3-2	NA	TRBJ2-7	CASSRGSLSEGQYF	TGTGCCAGCAGCCGTGGGTCCCTATCGGAGGGGCAGTACTTC
NA	TRBV5-4	TRBD1	TRBJ1-5	CASSIGTDYQPQHF	TGTGCCAGCAGCATCGGGACAGACTATCAGCCCCAGCATTTT